This TCR beta chain was retrieved from a study of T cells in Graves' hyperthyroidism and ophthalmopathy. Study as a whole: Peripheral blood was collected at initial diagnosis, before any treatment.

It was RNA transcripts that yielded the amplified TCR beta CDR3 regions. The TCR CDR3 first-round RT-PCR relied on the HTBI primer set. TCRdb independently ran MiXCR on the multiplex PCR reads; one entry per CDR3 protein. The data show hundreds of thousands of distinct CDR3 sequences, around 16% seen once. This clonotype was seen many times. The sequenced material came from blood. The clonotype comes from a woman aged 25 to 45 with Graves' hyperthyroidism.

CDR3: CSARGLAGVEEQFF. The CDR3 DNA is TGCAGTGCTCGGGGACTAGCGGGAGTTGAGGAGCAGTTCTTC. The chain is built from TRBV20-1 and TRBJ2-1; TRBD2 matches 14 bases. Germline-derived CDR1 and CDR2 are DFQATT and SNEGSKA (reference sequence). The junction had 7 bases not matched to a gene; V was cut back by 5 bases and J by 10 bases. The CDR3 spans 14 residues.